The clone carrying this T cell receptor beta chain was seen many times. The sample originates from a study of T-cell reconstitution after alpha-beta-depleted transplantation in children. Germline V gene sequence: CDR1 SGHDT, CDR2 YYEEEE. V lost 2 bases, J lost 2 bases, and 11 bases lay in between. The CDR3 totals 15 residues. Preparing the TCRbeta library involved the use of unique molecular identifiers. TCRdb ran MiXCR on the PCR reads and lists one entry per CDR3 protein. The table has 260,000 or so distinct CDR3 sequences, around 13% seen once. The TCR sequence derives from a human donor who donated a stem cell graft to a child with acute lymphoblastic leukemia. The chain joins TRBV5-6 to TRBJ1-3; D gene ambiguous. Sequences were derived from PBMCs from the stem cell graft donor, sampled from the stem cell graft. The CDR3 region has the DNA TGTGCCAGCAGCTTACACAGTTGGCCTGGAAACACCATATATTTT. Amino acids: CASSLHSWPGNTIYF. Together with reference TRBV5-6 and TRBJ1-3, the CDR3 gives the full variable domain: DAGVTQSPTHLIKTRGQQVTLRCSPKSGHDTVSWYQQALGQGPQFIFQYYEEEERQRGNFPDRFSGHQFPNYSSELNVNALLLGDSALYLCASSLHSWPGNTIYFGEGSWLTVV.